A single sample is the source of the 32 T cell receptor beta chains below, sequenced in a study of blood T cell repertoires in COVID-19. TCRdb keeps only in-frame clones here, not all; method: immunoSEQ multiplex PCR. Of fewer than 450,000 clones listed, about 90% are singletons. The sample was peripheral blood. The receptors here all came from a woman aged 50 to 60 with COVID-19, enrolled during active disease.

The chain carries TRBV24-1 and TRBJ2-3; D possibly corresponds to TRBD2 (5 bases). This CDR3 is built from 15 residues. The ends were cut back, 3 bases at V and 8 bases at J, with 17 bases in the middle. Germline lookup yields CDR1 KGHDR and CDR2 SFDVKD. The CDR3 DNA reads TGTGCCACCAGTGATCCCCGGGATTTTTTAGTTACGCAGTATTTT. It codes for CATSDPRDFLVTQYF.

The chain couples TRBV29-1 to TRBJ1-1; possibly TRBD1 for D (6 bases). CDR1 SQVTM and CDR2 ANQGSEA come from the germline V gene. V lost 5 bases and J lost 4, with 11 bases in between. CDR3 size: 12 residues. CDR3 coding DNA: TGCAGCGTTCAGGGAGGGGGCACTGAAGCTTTCTTT. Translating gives CSVQGGGTEAFF.

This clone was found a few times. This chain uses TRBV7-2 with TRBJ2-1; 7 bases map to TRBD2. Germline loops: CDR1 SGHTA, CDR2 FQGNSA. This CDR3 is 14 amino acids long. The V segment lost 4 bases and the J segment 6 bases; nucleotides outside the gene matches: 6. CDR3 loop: CASSSSGVLNEQFF. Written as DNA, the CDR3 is TGTGCCAGCAGCTCAAGCGGGGTGCTCAATGAGCAGTTCTTC.

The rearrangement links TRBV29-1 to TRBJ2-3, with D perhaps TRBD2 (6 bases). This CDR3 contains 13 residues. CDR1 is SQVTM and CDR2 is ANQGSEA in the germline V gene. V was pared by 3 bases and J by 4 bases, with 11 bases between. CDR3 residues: CSVDIGGSDTQYF. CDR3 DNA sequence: TGCAGCGTTGATATTGGAGGGTCAGATACGCAGTATTTT.

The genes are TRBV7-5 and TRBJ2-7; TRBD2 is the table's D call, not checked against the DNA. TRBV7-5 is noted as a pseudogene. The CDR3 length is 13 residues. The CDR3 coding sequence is TGTGCCAGAAGTTGGAGGACTTTCCGATTAGTGTACTTC. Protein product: CARSWRTFRLVYF.

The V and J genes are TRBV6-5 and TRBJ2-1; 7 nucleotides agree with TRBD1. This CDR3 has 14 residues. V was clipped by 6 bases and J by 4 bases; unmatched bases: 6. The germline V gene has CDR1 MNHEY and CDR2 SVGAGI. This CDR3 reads CASRGQRNYNEQFF. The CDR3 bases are TGTGCCAGCAGGGGACAGAGAAATTACAATGAGCAGTTCTTC.

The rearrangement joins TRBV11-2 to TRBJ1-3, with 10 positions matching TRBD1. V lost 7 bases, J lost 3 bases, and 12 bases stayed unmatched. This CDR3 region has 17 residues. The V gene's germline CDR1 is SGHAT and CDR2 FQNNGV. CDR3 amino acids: CASTWSRGQGSGNTIYF. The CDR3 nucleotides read TGTGCCAGCACCTGGTCTAGGGGACAGGGGAGTGGAAACACCATATATTTT. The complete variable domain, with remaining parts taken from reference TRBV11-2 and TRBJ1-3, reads EAGVAQSPRYKIIEKRQSVAFWCNPISGHATLYWYQQILGQGPKLLIQFQNNGVVDDSQLPKDRFSAERLKGVDSTLKIQPAKLEDSAVYLCASTWSRGQGSGNTIYFGEGSWLTVV.

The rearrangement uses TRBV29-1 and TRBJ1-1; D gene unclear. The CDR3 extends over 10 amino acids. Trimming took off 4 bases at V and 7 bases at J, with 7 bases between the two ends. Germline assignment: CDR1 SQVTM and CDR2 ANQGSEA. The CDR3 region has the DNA TGCAGCGTTGCCCAAATTGAAGCTTTCTTT. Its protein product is CSVAQIEAFF.

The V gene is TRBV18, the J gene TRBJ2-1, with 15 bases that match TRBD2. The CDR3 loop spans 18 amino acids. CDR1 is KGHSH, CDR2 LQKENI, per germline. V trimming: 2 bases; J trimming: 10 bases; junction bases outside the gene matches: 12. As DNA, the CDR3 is TGTGCCAGCTCACCAGGGACTAGCGGGAGGCCCACTCTAATGGAGCAGTTCTTC. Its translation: CASSPGTSGRPTLMEQFF.

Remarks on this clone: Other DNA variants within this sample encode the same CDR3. The DNA for the CDR3 is TGTGCCAGCTCCCTTAGCGGGGACTACGAGCAGTACTTC. Amino acids: CASSLSGDYEQYF. The V call is TRBV27, the J call TRBJ2-7; 8 bases line up with TRBD2. The CDR3 runs 13 residues. V dropped 8 bases and J dropped 3; count of bases not matched to a gene: 6. Germline CDR1 is MNHEY and CDR2 is SMNVEV (reference sequence).

The chain's CDR3 is CASSYGRVSPLHF. The CDR3 nucleotides are TGTGCCAGCAGTTACGGCAGGGTATCACCCCTCCACTTT. This chain links TRBV6-5 with TRBJ1-6; tentative D call: TRBD1 (5 bases). This CDR3 has 13 residues. Per germline, CDR1 MNHEY and CDR2 SVGAGI. V was cut by 2 bases and J by 10 bases, with 9 bases left in between.

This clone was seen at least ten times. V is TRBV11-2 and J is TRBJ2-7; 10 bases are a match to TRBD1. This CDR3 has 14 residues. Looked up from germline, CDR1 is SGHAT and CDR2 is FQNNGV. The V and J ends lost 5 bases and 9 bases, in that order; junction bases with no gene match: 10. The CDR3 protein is CASSIGTGARGQYF. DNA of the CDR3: TGTGCCAGCAGCATAGGGACAGGGGCGCGAGGGCAGTACTTC.

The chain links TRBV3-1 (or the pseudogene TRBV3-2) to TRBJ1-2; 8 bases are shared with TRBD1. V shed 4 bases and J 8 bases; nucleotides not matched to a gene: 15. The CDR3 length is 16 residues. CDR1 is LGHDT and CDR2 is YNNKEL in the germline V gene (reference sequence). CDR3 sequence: CASSLIGIQGASGYTF. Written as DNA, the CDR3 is TGTGCCAGCAGCCTGATTGGCATTCAGGGGGCATCAGGCTACACCTTC.

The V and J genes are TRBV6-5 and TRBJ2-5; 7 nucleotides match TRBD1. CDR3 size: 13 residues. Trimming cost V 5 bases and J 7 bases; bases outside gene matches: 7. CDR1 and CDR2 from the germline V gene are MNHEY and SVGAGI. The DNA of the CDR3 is TGTGCCAGCAGTCAGGGGGTAGGATGGACCCAGTACTTC. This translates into CASSQGVGWTQYF.

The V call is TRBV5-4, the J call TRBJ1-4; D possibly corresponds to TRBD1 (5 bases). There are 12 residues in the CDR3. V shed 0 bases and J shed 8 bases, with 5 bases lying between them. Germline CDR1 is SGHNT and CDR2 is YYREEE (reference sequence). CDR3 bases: TGTGCCAGCAGCTTGGACAGGGAAAAACTGTTTTTT. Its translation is CASSLDREKLFF.

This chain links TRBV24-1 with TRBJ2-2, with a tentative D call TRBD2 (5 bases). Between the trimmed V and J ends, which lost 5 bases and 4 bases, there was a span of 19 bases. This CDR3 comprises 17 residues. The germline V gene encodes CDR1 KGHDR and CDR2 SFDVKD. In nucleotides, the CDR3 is TGTGCCACCAGTGCCACCCCGACGGACTTCCCCACCGGGGAGCTGTTTTTT. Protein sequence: CATSATPTDFPTGELFF.

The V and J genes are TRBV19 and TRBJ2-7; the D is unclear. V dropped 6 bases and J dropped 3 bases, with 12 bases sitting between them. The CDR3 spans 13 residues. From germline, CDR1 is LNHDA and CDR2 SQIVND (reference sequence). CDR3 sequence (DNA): TGTGCCAGTAGCCTTACCGGGTACTACGAGCAGTACTTC. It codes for CASSLTGYYEQYF. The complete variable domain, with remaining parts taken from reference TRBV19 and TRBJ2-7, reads DGGITQSPKYLFRKEGQNVTLSCEQNLNHDAMYWYRQDPGQGLRLIYYSQIVNDFQKGDIAEGYSVSREKKESFPLTVTSAQKNPTAFYLCASSLTGYYEQYFGPGTRLTVT.

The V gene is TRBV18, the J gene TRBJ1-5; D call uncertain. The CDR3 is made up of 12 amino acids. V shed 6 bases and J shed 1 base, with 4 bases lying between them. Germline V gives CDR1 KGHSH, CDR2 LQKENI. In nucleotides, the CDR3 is TGTGCCAGCTCCCCGAGCAATCAGCCCCAGCATTTT. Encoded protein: CASSPSNQPQHF.

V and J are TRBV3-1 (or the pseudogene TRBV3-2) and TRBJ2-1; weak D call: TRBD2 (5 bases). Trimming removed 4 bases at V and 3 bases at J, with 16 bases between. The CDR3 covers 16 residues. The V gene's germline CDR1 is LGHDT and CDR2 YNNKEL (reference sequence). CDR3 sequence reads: CASSRGTRASYNEQFF. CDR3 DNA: TGTGCCAGCAGCCGAGGTACTAGGGCCAGCTACAATGAGCAGTTCTTC.

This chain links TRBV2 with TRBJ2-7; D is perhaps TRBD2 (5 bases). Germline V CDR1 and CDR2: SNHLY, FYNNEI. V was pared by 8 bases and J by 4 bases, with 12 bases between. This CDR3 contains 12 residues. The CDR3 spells CASGEGEYEQYF. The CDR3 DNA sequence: TGTGCCAGCGGCGAGGGAGAGTACGAGCAGTACTTC.

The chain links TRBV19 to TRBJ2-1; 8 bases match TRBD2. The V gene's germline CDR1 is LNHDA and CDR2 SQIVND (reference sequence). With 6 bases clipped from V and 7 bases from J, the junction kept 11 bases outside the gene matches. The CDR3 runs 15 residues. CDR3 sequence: CASSPQPGGTNEQFF. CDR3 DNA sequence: TGTGCCAGTAGCCCACAACCGGGAGGGACAAATGAGCAGTTCTTC. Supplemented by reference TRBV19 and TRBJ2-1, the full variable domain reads DGGITQSPKYLFRKEGQNVTLSCEQNLNHDAMYWYRQDPGQGLRLIYYSQIVNDFQKGDIAEGYSVSREKKESFPLTVTSAQKNPTAFYLCASSPQPGGTNEQFFGPGTRLTVL.

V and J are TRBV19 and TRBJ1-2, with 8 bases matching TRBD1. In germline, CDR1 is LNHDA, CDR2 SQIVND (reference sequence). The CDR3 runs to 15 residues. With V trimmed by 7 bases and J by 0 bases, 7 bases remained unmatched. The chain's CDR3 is CASTPGTGANYGYTF. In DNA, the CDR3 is TGTGCCAGTACCCCCGGGACAGGAGCTAACTATGGCTACACCTTC.

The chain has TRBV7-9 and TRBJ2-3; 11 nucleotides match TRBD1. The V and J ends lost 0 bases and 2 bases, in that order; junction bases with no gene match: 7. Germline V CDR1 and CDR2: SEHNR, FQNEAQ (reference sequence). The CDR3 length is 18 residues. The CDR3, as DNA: TGTGCCAGCAGCTTAGCGCGCCGGGACAGGGGGTTCACAGATACGCAGTATTTT. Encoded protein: CASSLARRDRGFTDTQYF. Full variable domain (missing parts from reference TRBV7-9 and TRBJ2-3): DTGVSQNPRHKITKRGQNVTFRCDPISEHNRLYWYRQTLGQGPEFLTYFQNEAQLEKSRLLSDRFSAERPKGSFSTLEIQRTEQGDSAMYLCASSLARRDRGFTDTQYFGPGTRLTVL.

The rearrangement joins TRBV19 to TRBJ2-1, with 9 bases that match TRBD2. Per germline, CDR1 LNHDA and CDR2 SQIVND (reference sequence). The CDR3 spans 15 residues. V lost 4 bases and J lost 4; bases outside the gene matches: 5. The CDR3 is CASSKMTSGYNEQFF. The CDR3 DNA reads TGTGCCAGTAGTAAGATGACTAGCGGTTACAATGAGCAGTTCTTC.

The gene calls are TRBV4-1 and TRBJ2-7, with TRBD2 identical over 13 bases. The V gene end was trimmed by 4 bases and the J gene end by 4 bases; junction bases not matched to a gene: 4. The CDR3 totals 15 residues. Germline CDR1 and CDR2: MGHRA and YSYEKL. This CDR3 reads CASSRGLAGAYEQYF. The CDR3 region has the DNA TGCGCCAGCAGCCGAGGACTAGCGGGGGCATACGAGCAGTACTTC.

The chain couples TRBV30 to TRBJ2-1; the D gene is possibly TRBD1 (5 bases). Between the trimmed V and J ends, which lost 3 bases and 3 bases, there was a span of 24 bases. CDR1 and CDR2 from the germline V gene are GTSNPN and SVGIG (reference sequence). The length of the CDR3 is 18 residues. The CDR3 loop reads CAWSTVFAGSLNYNEQFF. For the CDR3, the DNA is TGTGCCTGGAGCACAGTGTTTGCAGGGTCATTAAACTACAATGAGCAGTTCTTC.

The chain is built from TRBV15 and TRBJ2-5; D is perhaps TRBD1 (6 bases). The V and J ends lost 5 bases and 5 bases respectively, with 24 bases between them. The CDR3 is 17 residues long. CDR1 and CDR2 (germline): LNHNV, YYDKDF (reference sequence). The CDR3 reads CATSEGWTVFTLETQYF. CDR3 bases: TGTGCCACCAGCGAAGGGTGGACAGTATTCACTCTTGAGACCCAGTACTTC.

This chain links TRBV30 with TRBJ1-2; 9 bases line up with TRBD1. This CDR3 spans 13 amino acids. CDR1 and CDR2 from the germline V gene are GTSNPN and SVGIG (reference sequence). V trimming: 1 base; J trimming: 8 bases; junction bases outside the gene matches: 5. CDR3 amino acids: CAWSATGGTGYTF. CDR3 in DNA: TGTGCCTGGAGTGCGACAGGGGGAACAGGCTACACCTTC.

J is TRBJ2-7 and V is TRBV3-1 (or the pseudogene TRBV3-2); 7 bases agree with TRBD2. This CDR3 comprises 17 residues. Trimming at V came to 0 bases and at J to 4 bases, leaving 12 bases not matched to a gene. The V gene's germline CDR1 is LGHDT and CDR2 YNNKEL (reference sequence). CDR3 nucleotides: TGTGCCAGCAGCCAAGATTTTGTCGGGAGGCCGGGGTACGAGCAGTACTTC. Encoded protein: CASSQDFVGRPGYEQYF.

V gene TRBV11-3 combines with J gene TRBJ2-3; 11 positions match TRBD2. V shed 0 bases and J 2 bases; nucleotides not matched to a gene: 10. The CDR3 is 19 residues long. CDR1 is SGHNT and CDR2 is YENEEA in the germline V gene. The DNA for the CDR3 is TGTGCCAGCAGCTTAGATCTGATAGCGGGAGGGAAAGACACAGATACGCAGTATTTT. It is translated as CASSLDLIAGGKDTDTQYF. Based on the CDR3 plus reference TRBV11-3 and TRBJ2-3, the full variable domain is EAGVVQSPRYKIIEKKQPVAFWCNPISGHNTLYWYLQNLGQGPELLIRYENEEAVDDSQLPKDRFSAERLKGVDSTLKIQPAELGDSAVYLCASSLDLIAGGKDTDTQYFGPGTRLTVL.

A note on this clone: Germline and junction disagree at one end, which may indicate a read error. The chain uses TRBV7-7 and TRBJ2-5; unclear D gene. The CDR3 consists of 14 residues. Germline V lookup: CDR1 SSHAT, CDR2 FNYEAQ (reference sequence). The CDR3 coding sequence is TGTGCTAGCAGCTTAAATAGCATTCAAGAGACCCAGTACTTC. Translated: CASSLNSIQETQYF. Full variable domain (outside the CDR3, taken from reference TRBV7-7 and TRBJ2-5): GAGVSQSPRYKVTKRGQDVTLRCDPISSHATLYWYQQALGQGPEFLTYFNYEAQPDKSGLPSDRFSAERPEGSISTLTIQRTEQRDSAMYRCASSLNSIQETQYFGPGTRLLVL.

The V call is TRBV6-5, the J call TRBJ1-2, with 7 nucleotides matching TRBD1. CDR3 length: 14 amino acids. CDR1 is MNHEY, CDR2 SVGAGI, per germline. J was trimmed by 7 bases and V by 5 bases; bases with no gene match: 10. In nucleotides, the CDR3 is TGTGCCAGCAGTAAAACCGACAGGGTTGCTGGCTACACCTTC. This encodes CASSKTDRVAGYTF.